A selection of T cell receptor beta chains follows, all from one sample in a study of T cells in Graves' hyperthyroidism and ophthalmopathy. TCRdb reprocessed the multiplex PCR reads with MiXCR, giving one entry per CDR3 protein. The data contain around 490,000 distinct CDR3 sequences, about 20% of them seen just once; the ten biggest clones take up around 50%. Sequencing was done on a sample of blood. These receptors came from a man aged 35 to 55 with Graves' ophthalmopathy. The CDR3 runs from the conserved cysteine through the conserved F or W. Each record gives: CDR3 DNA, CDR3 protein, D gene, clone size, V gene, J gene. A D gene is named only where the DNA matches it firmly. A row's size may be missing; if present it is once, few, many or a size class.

TGTGCCAGCGGTGAGCGGGGGGCGTACTACGAGCAGTACTTC	CASGERGAYYEQYF	TRBD2	.	TRBV5-6	TRBJ2-7
TGCAGTGCTAGAATAGTGGGAGGGCCGAACACAGATACGCAGTATTTT	CSARIVGGPNTDTQYF	TRBD2	many	TRBV20-1	TRBJ2-3
TGTGCCAGCAGTCCTCTGGACAGAGTACCTGGAAACACCATATATTTT	CASSPLDRVPGNTIYF	.	once	TRBV6-1	TRBJ1-3
TGTGCCAGCGGCTATCCCGGGGCACACAATGAGCAGTTCTTC	CASGYPGAHNEQFF	.	.	TRBV27	TRBJ2-1
TGTGCCAGCAGTGATTACGGACTAGCGGGAGGTACCCTTCCCTACGAGCAGTACTTC	CASSDYGLAGGTLPYEQYF	TRBD2	many	TRBV2	TRBJ2-7
TGTGCCACCAGCCGGGGGGGCAGGGGTGGTGGAGAGACCCAGTACTTC	CATSRGGRGGGETQYF	TRBD2	.	TRBV15	TRBJ2-5
TGCAGTGTTTCAGTCGGGGGGGTAGATACGCAGTATTTT	CSVSVGGVDTQYF	TRBD2	many	TRBV20-1	TRBJ2-3
TGCGCCAGCAGCTCGCGGGGGGGCCCTGACGAGCAGTACTTC	CASSSRGGPDEQYF	TRBD2	.	TRBV5-1	TRBJ2-7
TGTGCCAGCAGTACCTCCGGGCTTCAAGAGACCCAGTACTTC	CASSTSGLQETQYF	.	many	TRBV12-3/TRBV12-4	TRBJ2-5
TGTGCCTGCCAGGACAGAGATAATTCACCCCTCCACTTT	CACQDRDNSPLHF	.	many	TRBV30	TRBJ1-6
TGTGCCAGCAGTAGACCCGGGACAGTAGCGACCCAGTACTTC	CASSRPGTVATQYF	TRBD1	many	TRBV28	TRBJ2-5
TGTGCCAGCAGCCCCAGGAGGGGGGAGGGCTACACCTTC	CASSPRRGEGYTF	.	few	TRBV3-1	TRBJ1-2
TGTGCCAGCAGCCAAGACGACCGGGGCTACAACGGCAGAGGGGAGCTGTTTTTT	CASSQDDRGYNGRGELFF	.	.	TRBV3-1	TRBJ2-2
TGTGCCAGCAGCTCAGTACAGGGAGATTACTATGGCTACACCTTC	CASSSVQGDYYGYTF	.	many	TRBV7-9	TRBJ1-2
TGTGCCAGCAGCCTTAACCAGGGAGCCTTAGAGACCCAGTACTTC	CASSLNQGALETQYF	.	many	TRBV28	TRBJ2-5
TGTGCTAGTGGTTTATCCGAGATCGTCCCTGAGCAGTTCTTC	CASGLSEIVPEQFF	.	.	TRBV12-5	TRBJ2-1
TGCGCCTCGACAGGGATATTGAACACTGAAGCTTTCTTT	CASTGILNTEAFF	TRBD1	many	TRBV5-1	TRBJ1-1
TGTGCCAGCAGCGTACCGGGACCTCCGGGATACGAGCAGTACTTC	CASSVPGPPGYEQYF	.	few	TRBV2	TRBJ2-7
TGTGCCAGCAGTGAAAATCCAGGGAGAGGAGAAAAACTGTTTTTT	CASSENPGRGEKLFF	.	.	TRBV6-1	TRBJ1-4
TGCAGTGCTAGCGGGGGGGCCCGAGTCCATGAGCAGTTCTTC	CSASGGARVHEQFF	TRBD2	few	TRBV20-1	TRBJ2-1
TGTGCCAGCAGCTTAACCATGGGGAGCGGAGATACGCAGTATTTT	CASSLTMGSGDTQYF	.	many	TRBV11-3	TRBJ2-3
TGTGCCAGCACCCCTCGTGAGCGGGAGGGACATGAGCAGTTCTTC	CASTPREREGHEQFF	TRBD2	.	TRBV18	TRBJ2-1
TGTGCCAGCGAAATGGCGGGGCGCAATGAGCAGTTCTTC	CASEMAGRNEQFF	.	many	TRBV2	TRBJ2-1
TGCAGTGCTAGAGATAAGCGGGAAGGCACAGATACGCAGTATTTT	CSARDKREGTDTQYF	TRBD2	.	TRBV20-1	TRBJ2-3
TGCAGTGCTAGGGGAGACCCGAACACTGAAGCTTTCTTT	CSARGDPNTEAFF	.	few	TRBV20-1	TRBJ1-1
TGTGCCAGCAGCTTAGGTGACAGGGGAAAAAATGAATTGGCAGATACGCAGTATTTT	CASSLGDRGKNELADTQYF	TRBD1	many	TRBV11-3	TRBJ2-3
TGCGCCAGCAGCTCTCTGACGGGCCTCTATGGCTACACCTTC	CASSSLTGLYGYTF	.	few	TRBV5-1	TRBJ1-2
TGCAGTGCTCCCGCGGGGAGCAATGGGCAGTTCTTC	CSAPAGSNGQFF	.	few	TRBV20-1	TRBJ2-1
TGCAGTGCTACACAGGGGGCAGGTATAGATACGCAGTATTTT	CSATQGAGIDTQYF	TRBD1	many	TRBV20-1	TRBJ2-3
TGTGCCAGCAGTTACTCGTCCGGAGGCTCTGGGGCCAACGTCCTGACTTTC	CASSYSSGGSGANVLTF	.	few	TRBV6-5	TRBJ2-6
TGTGCCAGCAGCTTATACAATCCGAACGGGGAGCTGTTTTTT	CASSLYNPNGELFF	.	many	TRBV7-8	TRBJ2-2
TGTGCCAGCAGTATTCCGCCAGGGGGCTCCCATGAGCAGTTCTTC	CASSIPPGGSHEQFF	TRBD1	.	TRBV11-1	TRBJ2-1
TGTGCCAGCAGTTTCGGGACAGGGAATTCACCCCTCCACTTT	CASSFGTGNSPLHF	TRBD1	many	TRBV12-3/TRBV12-4	TRBJ1-6
TGCGCCAGCTGCCGTGGGACAGCTAACACCGGGGAGCTGTTTTTT	CASCRGTANTGELFF	TRBD1	few	TRBV5-1	TRBJ2-2
TGTGCCAGCAGCTTAGGAAGATCAGGGGGTCTGGACGAGCAGTACTTC	CASSLGRSGGLDEQYF	TRBD1	once	TRBV11-2	TRBJ2-7
TGTGCCAGCAAGTTACAGGCGAGCTCTGGAAACACCATATATTTT	CASKLQASSGNTIYF	.	few	TRBV12-3/TRBV12-4	TRBJ1-3
TGTGCCATCAGTAGTATAGCGGGGGAAGAGACCCAGTACTTC	CAISSIAGEETQYF	TRBD2	once	TRBV10-3	TRBJ2-5
TGCGCCAGCAGCCAAGGGGGACAGGGAAGCACTGAAGCTTTCTTT	CASSQGGQGSTEAFF	TRBD1	.	TRBV4-1	TRBJ1-1
TGCGCCAGCAGCCAACAAACCTCGAGTATCACAGATACGCAGTATTTT	CASSQQTSSITDTQYF	.	once	TRBV4-1	TRBJ2-3
TGTGCCAGCAGCTCCCCCACCGTTGACAGTAATGAAGCTTTCTTT	CASSSPTVDSNEAFF	.	many	TRBV7-8	TRBJ1-1
TGTGCCAGCAGATGGACGTTTAACACTGAAGCTTTCTTT	CASRWTFNTEAFF	.	many	TRBV12-3/TRBV12-4	TRBJ1-1
TGTGCCAGCAGTGCGGACAGGGAAGAGACCCAGTACTTC	CASSADREETQYF	TRBD1	many	TRBV2	TRBJ2-5
TGTGCCAGCTCACCGAGATTAGCGGGAGGTCTTGCCGGGGAGCTGTTTTTT	CASSPRLAGGLAGELFF	TRBD2	few	TRBV18	TRBJ2-2
TGTGCCAGCAGCGCGGGACTCTCGAACACTGAAGCTTTCTTT	CASSAGLSNTEAFF	.	many	TRBV6-1	TRBJ1-1
TGTGCCAGCAGTATTGGGGTACTCGCTTTCTTT	CASSIGVLAFF	.	.	TRBV6-1	TRBJ1-1
TGTGCCAGCAGGGGGGCTGGGGCCGCTCAAGAGACCCAGTACTTC	CASRGAGAAQETQYF	.	many	TRBV11-1	TRBJ2-5
TGCAGCATCGAATGGGACAACGACGAGCAGTACTTC	CSIEWDNDEQYF	.	few	TRBV20-1	TRBJ2-7